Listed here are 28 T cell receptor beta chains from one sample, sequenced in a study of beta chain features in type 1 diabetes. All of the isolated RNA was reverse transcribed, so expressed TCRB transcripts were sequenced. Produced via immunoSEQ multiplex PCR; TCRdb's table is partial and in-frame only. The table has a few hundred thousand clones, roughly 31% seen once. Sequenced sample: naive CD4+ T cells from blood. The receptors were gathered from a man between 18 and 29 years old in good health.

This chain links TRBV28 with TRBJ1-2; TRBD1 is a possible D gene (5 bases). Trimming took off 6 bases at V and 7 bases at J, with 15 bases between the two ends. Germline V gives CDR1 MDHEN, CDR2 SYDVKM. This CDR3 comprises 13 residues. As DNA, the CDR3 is TGTGCCAGCAGCGATCCCGACAGTGCTGGCTACACCTTC. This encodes CASSDPDSAGYTF.

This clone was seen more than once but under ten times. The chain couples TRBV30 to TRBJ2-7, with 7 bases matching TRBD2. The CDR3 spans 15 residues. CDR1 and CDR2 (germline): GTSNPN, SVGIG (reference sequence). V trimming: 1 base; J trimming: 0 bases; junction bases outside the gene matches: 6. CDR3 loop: CAWSAIGRLSYEQYF. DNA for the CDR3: TGTGCCTGGAGTGCTATCGGGAGGCTCTCCTACGAGCAGTACTTC.

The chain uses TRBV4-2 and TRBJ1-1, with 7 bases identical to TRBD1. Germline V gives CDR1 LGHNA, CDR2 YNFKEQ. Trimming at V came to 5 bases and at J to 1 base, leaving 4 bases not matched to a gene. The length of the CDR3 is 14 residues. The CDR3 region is CASSSRTGNTEAFF. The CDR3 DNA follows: TGTGCCAGCAGCTCCCGGACAGGGAACACTGAAGCTTTCTTT.

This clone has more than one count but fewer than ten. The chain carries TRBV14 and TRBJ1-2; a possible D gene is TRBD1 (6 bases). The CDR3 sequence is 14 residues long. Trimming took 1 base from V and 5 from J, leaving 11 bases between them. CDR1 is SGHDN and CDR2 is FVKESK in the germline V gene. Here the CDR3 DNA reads TGTGCCAGCAGCCAAGGCAGGGGCGGATATGGCTACACCTTC. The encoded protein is CASSQGRGGYGYTF.

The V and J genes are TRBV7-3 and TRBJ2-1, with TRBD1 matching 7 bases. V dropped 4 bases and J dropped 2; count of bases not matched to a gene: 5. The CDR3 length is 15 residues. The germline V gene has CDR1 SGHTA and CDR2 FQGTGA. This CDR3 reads CASSSFGTAYNEQFF. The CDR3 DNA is TGTGCCAGCAGCTCATTCGGGACAGCCTACAATGAGCAGTTCTTC.

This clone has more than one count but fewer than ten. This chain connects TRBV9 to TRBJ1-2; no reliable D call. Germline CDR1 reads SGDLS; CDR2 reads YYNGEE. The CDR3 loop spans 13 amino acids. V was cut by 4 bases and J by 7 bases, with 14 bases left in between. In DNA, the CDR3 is TGTGCCAGCAGCCAAGGACTCTCCCCTGGCTACACCTTC. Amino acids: CASSQGLSPGYTF.

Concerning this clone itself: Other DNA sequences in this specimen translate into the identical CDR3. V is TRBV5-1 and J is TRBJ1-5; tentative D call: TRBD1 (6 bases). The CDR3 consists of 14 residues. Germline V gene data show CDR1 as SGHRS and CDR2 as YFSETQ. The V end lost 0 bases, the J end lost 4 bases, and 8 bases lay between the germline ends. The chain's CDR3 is CASSLEGGNQPQHF. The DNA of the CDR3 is TGCGCCAGCAGCTTGGAAGGGGGGAATCAGCCCCAGCATTTT.

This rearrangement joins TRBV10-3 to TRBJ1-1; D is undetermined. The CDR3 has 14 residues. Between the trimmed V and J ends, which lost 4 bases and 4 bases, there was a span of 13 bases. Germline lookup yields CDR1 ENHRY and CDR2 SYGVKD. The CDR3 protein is CAISGFGVPTEAFF. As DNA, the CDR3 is TGTGCCATCAGTGGGTTCGGGGTTCCCACTGAAGCTTTCTTT.

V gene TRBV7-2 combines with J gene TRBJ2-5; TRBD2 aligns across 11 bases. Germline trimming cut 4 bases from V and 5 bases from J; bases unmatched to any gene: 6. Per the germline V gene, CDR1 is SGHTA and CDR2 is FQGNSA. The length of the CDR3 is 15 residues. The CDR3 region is CASSYSGRAGETQYF. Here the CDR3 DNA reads TGTGCCAGCAGCTATAGCGGGAGGGCCGGTGAGACCCAGTACTTC.

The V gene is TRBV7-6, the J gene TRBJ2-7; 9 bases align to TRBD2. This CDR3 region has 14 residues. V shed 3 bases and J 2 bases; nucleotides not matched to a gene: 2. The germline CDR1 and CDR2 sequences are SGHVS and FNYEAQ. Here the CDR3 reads CASSFLAGPYEQYF. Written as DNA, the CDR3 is TGTGCCAGCAGCTTTCTAGCGGGACCCTACGAGCAGTACTTC.

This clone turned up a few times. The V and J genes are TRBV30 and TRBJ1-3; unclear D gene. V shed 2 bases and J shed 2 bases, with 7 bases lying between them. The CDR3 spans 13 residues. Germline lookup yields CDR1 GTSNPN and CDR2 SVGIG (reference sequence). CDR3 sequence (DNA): TGTGCCTGGAGTTTAGGGACTGGAAACACCATATATTTT. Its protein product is CAWSLGTGNTIYF.

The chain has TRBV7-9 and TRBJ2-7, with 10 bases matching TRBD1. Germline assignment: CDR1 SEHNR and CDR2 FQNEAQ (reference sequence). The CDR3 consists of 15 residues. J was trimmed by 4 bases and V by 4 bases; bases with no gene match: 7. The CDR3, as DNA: TGTGCCAGCAGCTCCGGGACAGGGGATCCGTACGAGCAGTACTTC. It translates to CASSSGTGDPYEQYF.

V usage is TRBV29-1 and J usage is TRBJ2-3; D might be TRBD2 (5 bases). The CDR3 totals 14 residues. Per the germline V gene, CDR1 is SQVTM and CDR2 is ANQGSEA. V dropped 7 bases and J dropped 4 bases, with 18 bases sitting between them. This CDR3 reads CSGEARGEADTQYF. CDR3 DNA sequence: TGCAGCGGCGAGGCTCGGGGAGAGGCAGATACGCAGTATTTT.

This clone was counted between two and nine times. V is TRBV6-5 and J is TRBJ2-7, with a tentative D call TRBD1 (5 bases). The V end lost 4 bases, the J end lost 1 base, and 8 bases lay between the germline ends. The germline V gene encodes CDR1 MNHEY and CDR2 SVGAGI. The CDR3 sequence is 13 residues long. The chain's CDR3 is CASSSTVSYEQYF. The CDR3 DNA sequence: TGTGCCAGCAGTTCGACAGTGTCCTACGAGCAGTACTTC.

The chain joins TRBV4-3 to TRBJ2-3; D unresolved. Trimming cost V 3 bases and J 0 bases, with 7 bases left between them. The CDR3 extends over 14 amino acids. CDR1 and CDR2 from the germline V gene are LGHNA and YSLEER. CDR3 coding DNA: TGCGCCAGCAGCCAGGATTACAGCACAGATACGCAGTATTTT. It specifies CASSQDYSTDTQYF.

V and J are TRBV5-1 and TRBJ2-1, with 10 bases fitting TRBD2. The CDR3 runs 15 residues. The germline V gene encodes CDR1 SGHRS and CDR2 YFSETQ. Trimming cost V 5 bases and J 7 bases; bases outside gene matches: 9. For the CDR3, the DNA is TGCGCCAGCAGAGGCCCGGGACTAGCGAGTAATGAGCAGTTCTTC. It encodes CASRGPGLASNEQFF. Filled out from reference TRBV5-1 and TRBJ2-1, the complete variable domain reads KAGVTQTPRYLIKTRGQQVTLSCSPISGHRSVSWYQQTPGQGLQFLFEYFSETQRNKGNFPGRFSGRQFSNSRSEMNVSTLELGDSALYLCASRGPGLASNEQFFGPGTRLTVL.

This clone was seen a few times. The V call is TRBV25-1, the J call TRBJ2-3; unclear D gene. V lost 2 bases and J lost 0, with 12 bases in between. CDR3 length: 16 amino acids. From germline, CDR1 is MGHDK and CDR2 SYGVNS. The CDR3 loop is CASSEKRNPSTDTQYF. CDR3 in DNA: TGTGCCAGCAGTGAAAAAAGGAACCCTAGCACAGATACGCAGTATTTT.

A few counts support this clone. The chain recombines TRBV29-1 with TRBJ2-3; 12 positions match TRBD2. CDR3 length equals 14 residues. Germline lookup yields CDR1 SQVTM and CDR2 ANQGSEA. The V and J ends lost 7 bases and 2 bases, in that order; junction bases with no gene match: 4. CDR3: CSGGLAGITDTQYF. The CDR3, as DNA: TGCAGCGGTGGACTAGCGGGAATCACAGATACGCAGTATTTT.

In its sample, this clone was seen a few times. CDR3 residues: CASSVSTTSPNEQFF. Written as DNA, the CDR3 is TGTGCCAGCAGCGTGTCAACAACTAGCCCGAATGAGCAGTTCTTC. This sequence joins TRBV9 and TRBJ2-1; D may be TRBD2 (6 bases). V dropped 2 bases and J dropped 7 bases, with 16 bases sitting between them. The CDR3 consists of 15 residues. In germline, CDR1 is SGDLS, CDR2 YYNGEE. Filled out from reference TRBV9 and TRBJ2-1, the complete variable domain reads DSGVTQTPKHLITATGQRVTLRCSPRSGDLSVYWYQQSLDQGLQFLIQYYNGEERAKGNILERFSAQQFPDLHSELNLSSLELGDSALYFCASSVSTTSPNEQFFGPGTRLTVL.

The DNA for the CDR3 is TGTGCCAGCAGTGAAGAGGCGCAAGCCAAAAACATTCAGTACTTC. It codes for CASSEEAQAKNIQYF. The rearrangement uses TRBV2 and TRBJ2-4; D gene unclear. The CDR3 runs to 15 residues. Germline V gene sequence: CDR1 SNHLY, CDR2 FYNNEI. Trimming shortened V by 1 base and J by 0 bases, and 7 bases separated the two germline ends.

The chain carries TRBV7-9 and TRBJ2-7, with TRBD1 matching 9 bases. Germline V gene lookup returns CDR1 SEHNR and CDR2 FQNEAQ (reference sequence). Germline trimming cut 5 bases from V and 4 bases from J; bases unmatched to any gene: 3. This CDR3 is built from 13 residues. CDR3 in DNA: TGTGCCAGCAGCCATGGGACAGGGTACGAGCAGTACTTC. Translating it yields CASSHGTGYEQYF.

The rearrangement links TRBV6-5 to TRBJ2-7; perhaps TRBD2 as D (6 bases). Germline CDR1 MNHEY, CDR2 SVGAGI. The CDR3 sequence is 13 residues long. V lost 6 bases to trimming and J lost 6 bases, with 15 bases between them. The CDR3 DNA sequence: TGTGCCAGCAGCGACCTAGCGATAGGCGAGCAGTACTTC. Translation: CASSDLAIGEQYF.

This CDR3 is CASSARPGLDNEQFF. The CDR3 region has the DNA TGTGCCAGCAGCGCACGGCCGGGACTAGACAATGAGCAGTTCTTC. This rearrangement joins TRBV7-7 to TRBJ2-1, with 8 bases fitting TRBD2. The V gene end was trimmed by 5 bases and the J gene end by 5 bases; junction bases not matched to a gene: 8. Germline CDR1 reads SSHAT; CDR2 reads FNYEAQ (reference sequence). CDR3 size: 15 residues.

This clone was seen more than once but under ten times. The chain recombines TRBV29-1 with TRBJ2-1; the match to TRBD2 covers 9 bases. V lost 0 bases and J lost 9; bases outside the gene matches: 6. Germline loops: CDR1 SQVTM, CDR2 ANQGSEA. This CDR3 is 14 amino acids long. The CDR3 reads CSVEERLAVPEQFF. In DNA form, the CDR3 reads TGCAGCGTTGAAGAGAGACTAGCGGTCCCTGAGCAGTTCTTC.

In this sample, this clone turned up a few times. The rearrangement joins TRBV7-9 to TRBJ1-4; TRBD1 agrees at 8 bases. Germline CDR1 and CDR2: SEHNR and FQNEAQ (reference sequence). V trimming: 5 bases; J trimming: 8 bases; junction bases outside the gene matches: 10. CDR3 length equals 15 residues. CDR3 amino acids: CASSPGQGGSEKLFF. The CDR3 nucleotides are TGTGCCAGCAGCCCCGGACAGGGAGGTTCGGAAAAACTGTTTTTT.

CDR3 bases: TGTGCCAGCAGCTCCGGGACTAGCGGGAGGGGGATTCAGTACTTC. Translating it yields CASSSGTSGRGIQYF. The chain employs TRBV28 and TRBJ2-4; the match to TRBD2 covers 16 bases. There are 15 residues in the CDR3. Germline assignment: CDR1 MDHEN and CDR2 SYDVKM. V shed 6 bases and J 10 bases; nucleotides not matched to a gene: 6.

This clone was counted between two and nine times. The CDR3 spells CASRIASNNEQFF. CDR3 coding DNA: TGCGCCAGCAGAATAGCGAGTAACAATGAGCAGTTCTTC. The rearrangement uses TRBV4-1 and TRBJ2-1; possible D gene TRBD2, 5 bases. The CDR3 is 13 amino acids. V shed 6 bases and J shed 5 bases, with 11 bases lying between them. Germline assignment: CDR1 MGHRA and CDR2 YSYEKL.

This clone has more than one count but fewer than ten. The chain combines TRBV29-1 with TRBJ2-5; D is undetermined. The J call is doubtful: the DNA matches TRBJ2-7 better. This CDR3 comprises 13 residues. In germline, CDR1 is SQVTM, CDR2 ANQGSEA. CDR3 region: CSVRSGHPYEQYF. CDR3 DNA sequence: TGCAGCGTTAGGTCGGGCCACCCCTACGAGCAGTACTTC.